The clone carrying this T cell receptor beta chain came up once. This specimen comes from a study of regulatory T cells in long-lasting Graves disease. The TCR beta library used iRepertoire HTBI primers with Arm-PCR amplification of CDR3. Using its own MiXCR run on the multiplex PCR reads, TCRdb lists one record per CDR3 protein. This sample has a few hundred thousand distinct CDR3 sequences, with roughly 15% found just once. V lost 1 base to trimming and J lost 0 bases; unmatched junction nucleotides: 16. Per germline, CDR1 DFQATT and CDR2 SNEGSKA (reference sequence). The CDR3 extends over 21 amino acids. The time point is: newly diagnosed GD, antithyroid drugs for less than 3 months. From PBMCs, RNA was extracted and then used to make the TCR library. This sample also belongs to another study, concerning T cells in Graves' hyperthyroidism and ophthalmopathy.

Sequencing used peripheral blood mononuclear cells (PBMCs), obtained at new diagnosis, from a patient treated with antithyroid drugs. The TCR was taken from a woman aged 40 to 49 with Graves disease. This chain uses TRBV20-1 with TRBJ2-6; TRBD1 matches at 9 bases. CDR3: CSARGGTQGAQTDSGANVLTF. CDR3 sequence (DNA): TGCAGTGCTAGAGGCGGCACACAGGGGGCTCAGACGGACTCTGGGGCCAACGTCCTGACTTTC.